The clone carrying this TCR beta chain was counted ten times or more. Its matching antigen is unknown. This sample was taken from a study of T cells after yellow fever vaccination. The wider study: SMART-Seq v4 Ultra Low Input served to prepare low-cell-number fractions.

Germline CDR1 is LNHNV and CDR2 is YYDKDF (reference sequence). The length of the CDR3 is 11 residues. V shed 6 bases and J shed 8 bases, with 10 bases lying between them. TCRdb ran MiXCR on the 5' RACE reads and lists one entry per CDR3 protein. The table includes 100,000 to 150,000 distinct CDR3 sequences, under 8% detected once. Findings of the study overall: Most clones from primary vaccination resurfaced after the booster (about 96% CD4, 88% CD8).

This receptor was obtained from a man aged 18 to 29 who received the YFV17D yellow fever vaccine. This rearrangement joins TRBV15 to TRBJ1-1, with D perhaps matching TRBD1 (6 bases). Sequenced material: CD4+ T cells sorted from PBMCs, taken 10 days after the first yellow fever vaccination. CDR3 protein: CATRRGGEAFF. The CDR3 DNA reads TGTGCCACCAGGAGGGGGGGAGAAGCTTTCTTT.